These 8 T cell receptor beta chains originate from one sample sequenced in a study of blood T cell repertoires in COVID-19. Repertoires were generated with immunoSEQ multiplex PCR, while TCRdb's copy carries only in-frame clones and drops some. The table includes 170,000 or so clones, 84% detected once. Sequencing was done on a sample of peripheral blood. The receptors here all came from a man aged 18 to 30 with active or convalescent COVID-19.

The chain carries TRBV18 and TRBJ2-1; 9 bases map to TRBD2. CDR1 KGHSH and CDR2 LQKENI come from the germline V gene. The V segment lost 3 bases and the J segment 0 bases; nucleotides outside the gene matches: 3. This CDR3 spans 16 amino acids. The CDR3 loop reads CASSPLAGTSYNEQFF. Here the CDR3 DNA reads TGTGCCAGCTCACCCCTAGCGGGGACCTCCTACAATGAGCAGTTCTTC.

V gene TRBV7-3 combines with J gene TRBJ2-7; TRBD1 aligns across 7 bases. CDR1 and CDR2 from the germline V gene are SGHTA and FQGTGA. Trimming removed 0 bases from V and 3 bases from J; junction bases left unmatched: 14. The CDR3 runs to 18 residues. CDR3 in amino acids: CASSLTFNDRVSVYEQYF. The CDR3 DNA reads as TGTGCCAGCAGCTTAACATTTAACGACAGGGTAAGTGTCTACGAGCAGTACTTC.

The chain combines TRBV19 with TRBJ2-7; the D gene is possibly TRBD1 (5 bases). This CDR3 is 12 amino acids long. Trimming pared 3 bases from V and 10 bases from J, leaving 13 bases between. Germline lookup yields CDR1 LNHDA and CDR2 SQIVND (reference sequence). The CDR3 sequence is CASSIGQGPQYF. CDR3 nucleotide sequence: TGTGCCAGTAGTATTGGGCAGGGCCCTCAGTACTTC.

The J gene is TRBJ2-3, the V gene TRBV14, with D perhaps TRBD1 (7 bases). V was clipped by 1 base and J by 3 bases, with 23 bases between them. Looked up from germline, CDR1 is SGHDN and CDR2 is FVKESK. There are 19 residues in the CDR3. DNA for the CDR3: TGTGCCAGCAGCCAAGCGGCATTGGTAGGAGGGGGCATGACAGATACGCAGTATTTT. It is translated as CASSQAALVGGGMTDTQYF.

The V gene is TRBV19, the J gene TRBJ1-5, with TRBD1 matching 11 bases. CDR1 LNHDA and CDR2 SQIVND come from the germline V gene (reference sequence). V trimming: 4 bases; J trimming: 0 bases; junction bases outside the gene matches: 2. The CDR3 runs to 16 residues. CDR3 nucleotides: TGTGCCAGTAGTAAGGGACAGGGGGTTAGCAATCAGCCCCAGCATTTT. Translation: CASSKGQGVSNQPQHF.

The chain is built from TRBV5-1 and TRBJ2-5; TRBD2 matches 8 bases. Germline V gene data show CDR1 as SGHRS and CDR2 as YFSETQ. The junction had 9 bases not matched to a gene; V was cut back by 4 bases and J by 1 base. This CDR3 spans 16 amino acids. The CDR3 DNA reads TGCGCCAGCAGCGAACACCCGGGACTAGGCCAAGAGACCCAGTACTTC. This encodes CASSEHPGLGQETQYF. The complete variable domain, with remaining parts taken from reference TRBV5-1 and TRBJ2-5, reads KAGVTQTPRYLIKTRGQQVTLSCSPISGHRSVSWYQQTPGQGLQFLFEYFSETQRNKGNFPGRFSGRQFSNSRSEMNVSTLELGDSALYLCASSEHPGLGQETQYFGPGTRLLVL.

As regards this clone: At one end the junction does not follow the germline gene, possibly because of a read error. CDR3 nucleotides: TGCGCCAGCAGCTTCTCAGAGGGCTTC. This codes for CASSFSEGF. The chain links TRBV5-1 to TRBJ2-7; TRBD2 might be the D (5 bases). The CDR3 extends over 9 amino acids. The V gene's germline CDR1 is SGHRS and CDR2 YFSETQ.

The J gene is TRBJ1-2, the V gene TRBV27; TRBD1 matches 9 bases. This CDR3 has 17 amino acids. CDR1 and CDR2 (germline): MNHEY, SMNVEV (reference sequence). The J segment lost 3 bases and the V segment lost 3 bases, leaving 11 bases of the junction unmatched. CDR3 residues: CASSFSSVGQGDYGYTF. In DNA, the CDR3 is TGTGCCAGCAGTTTTTCGAGTGTGGGACAGGGAGACTATGGCTACACCTTC.